The 9 T cell receptor beta chains listed next were all sequenced from one sample in a study of CD8 T cells in ankylosing spondylitis. Whole-study findings and limits: Made up of about eight highly homologous variants, a TCR beta motif appeared characteristic of ankylosing spondylitis blood.

From the 5' RACE reads, TCRdb called clonotypes with MiXCR, one entry per CDR3 protein. This sample carries about 500,000 distinct CDR3 sequences, over 9.5% of them seen once, and the ten largest clones take approximately 6.2%. These receptors have no known antigen. The sample consisted of blood, either unsorted or a sorted T cell fraction (not recorded which). The receptors originated from a male donor with ankylosing spondylitis.

This clonotype was counted at least ten times. V is TRBV12-3 or TRBV12-4 and J is TRBJ2-1; 9 bases are a match to TRBD2. The CDR3 is 14 amino acids. Trimming cost V 6 bases and J 4 bases; bases outside gene matches: 4. In nucleotides, the CDR3 is TGTGCCAGCAGGGGGACTAGCACGTACAATGAGCAGTTCTTC. Translating gives CASRGTSTYNEQFF.

Many counts were recorded for this clonotype. The chain carries TRBV4-1 and TRBJ2-5, with 10 bases aligning to TRBD2. Trimming took 3 bases from V and 2 from J; bases not matched to a gene: 6. Germline loops: CDR1 MGHRA, CDR2 YSYEKL. This CDR3 has 16 amino acids. The CDR3 here is CASSHRWTSGQETQYF. The CDR3 DNA reads TGCGCCAGCAGCCATCGGTGGACTAGCGGTCAAGAGACCCAGTACTTC.

This clonotype was seen repeatedly, ten times or more. This sequence joins TRBV29-1 and TRBJ1-1, with D possibly TRBD1 on 5 matching bases. Germline V CDR1 and CDR2: SQVTM, ANQGSEA. This CDR3 has 12 amino acids. The CDR3 bases are TGCAGTGGGAGGGGAATGAACACTGAAGCTTTCTTT. It is translated as CSGRGMNTEAFF.

This clonotype was detected ten times or more. V is TRBV29-1 and J is TRBJ2-1; D call uncertain. Trimming stripped 5 bases from V and 5 bases from J, with 4 bases between. CDR3 size: 10 residues. The germline CDR1 and CDR2 sequences are SQVTM and ANQGSEA. CDR3 protein: CSVKNNEQFF. CDR3 coding DNA: TGCAGCGTTAAAAACAATGAGCAGTTCTTC.

A few counts support this clonotype. The V call is TRBV12-3 or TRBV12-4, the J call TRBJ2-1; no definite D call. The CDR3 consists of 14 residues. The V end was cut by 8 bases, the J end by 0 bases, with 11 bases between. CDR3 sequence reads: CASSDLSSYNEQFF. CDR3 DNA: TGTGCCAGCTCCGACCTGAGCTCCTACAATGAGCAGTTCTTC.

In its sample, this clonotype was seen a few times. This chain connects TRBV15 to TRBJ1-4, with unresolved D. In germline, CDR1 is LNHNV, CDR2 YYDKDF (reference sequence). V lost 2 bases, J lost 4 bases, and 11 bases lay in between. This CDR3 comprises 15 residues. CDR3 protein: CATSRRENLNEKLFF. CDR3 bases: TGTGCCACCAGCAGAAGGGAGAACCTTAATGAAAAACTGTTTTTT.

This clonotype was observed a few times. The chain is built from TRBV7-2 and TRBJ2-3, with D possibly called TRBD1 or TRBD2 (5 bases each). CDR1 and CDR2 from the germline V gene are SGHTA and FQGNSA. Between the trimmed V and J ends, which lost 7 bases and 3 bases, there was a span of 23 bases. There are 17 residues in the CDR3. The CDR3 nucleotides are TGTGCCAGCACTCCAAAGGTCGGGACCGACATTACAGATACGCAGTATTTT. Translated: CASTPKVGTDITDTQYF.

The J gene is TRBJ2-1, the V gene TRBV5-1, with D tentatively TRBD2 (6 bases). V was shortened by 3 bases and J by 3 bases, with 19 bases between the two germline ends. Germline V gene lookup returns CDR1 SGHRS and CDR2 YFSETQ. This CDR3 is 17 amino acids long. The CDR3 region has the DNA TGCGCCAGCAGCTGGGGGGTTAGCCCGGTGGGCTACAATGAGCAGTTCTTC. Amino acid sequence: CASSWGVSPVGYNEQFF. The full variable domain, its missing parts supplied by reference TRBV5-1 and TRBJ2-1, is KAGVTQTPRYLIKTRGQQVTLSCSPISGHRSVSWYQQTPGQGLQFLFEYFSETQRNKGNFPGRFSGRQFSNSRSEMNVSTLELGDSALYLCASSWGVSPVGYNEQFFGPGTRLTVL.

This clonotype was found a few times. The chain joins TRBV5-1 to TRBJ1-1; D gene uncertain. This CDR3 has 16 residues. Germline assignment: CDR1 SGHRS and CDR2 YFSETQ. Trimming took 5 bases from V and 0 from J, leaving 17 bases between them. The CDR3 protein is CASRYGVTPLNTEAFF. The CDR3 bases are TGCGCCAGCAGGTACGGGGTCACGCCTTTGAACACTGAAGCTTTCTTT.